The 13 T cell receptor beta chains presented below share a single source sample, sequenced in a study of beta chain features in type 1 diabetes. Overall study findings and caveats: Moderate yet significant TCRB CDR3 shortening was seen in Type 1 diabetes patients in all four CD4+ subsets.

The antigens these receptors bind are not known. Expressed TCRB transcripts got sequenced, as all isolated RNA was reverse transcribed. Using immunoSEQ multiplex PCR, the repertoire was profiled, and TCRdb retains in-frame clones only, with some absent. The sample records 100,000 to 150,000 clones, 7.5% to 9.5% being singletons. Sequencing was performed on central memory CD4+ T cells from blood. The source is a man aged 30 to 45 with type 1 diabetes.

The CDR3 nucleotides read TGTGCCAGCAGTTACCCACAGGCCTACGAGCAGTACTTC. Residues: CASSYPQAYEQYF. The chain combines TRBV6-6 with TRBJ2-7; a possible D gene is TRBD1 (5 bases). This CDR3 is built from 13 residues. Between the trimmed V and J ends, which lost 2 bases and 2 bases, there was a span of 7 bases. Per the germline V gene, CDR1 is MNHNY and CDR2 is SVGAGI (reference sequence).

This sequence joins TRBV4-3 and TRBJ1-1, with D unclear. CDR1 is LGHNA and CDR2 is YSLEER in the germline V gene. The CDR3 has 16 amino acids. V dropped 0 bases and J dropped 5 bases, with 16 bases sitting between them. The CDR3 loop reads CASSQEVLRGGTEAFF. As DNA, the CDR3 is TGCGCCAGCAGCCAAGAGGTACTGCGGGGAGGGACTGAAGCTTTCTTT.

This clone was observed a single time. The rearrangement links TRBV5-4 to TRBJ1-2; TRBD1 agrees at 10 bases. The V gene's germline CDR1 is SGHNT and CDR2 YYREEE (reference sequence). The CDR3 loop spans 14 amino acids. V lost 4 bases, J lost 4 bases, and 4 bases stayed unmatched. The DNA for the CDR3 is TGTGCCAGCAGCCCGGGACAGGGGCTCTATGGCTACACCTTC. It encodes CASSPGQGLYGYTF.

This clone has ten or more counts. The chain combines TRBV9 with TRBJ1-6, with a tentative D call TRBD1 (6 bases). Trimming cost V 3 bases and J 7 bases, with 14 bases left between them. Germline loops: CDR1 SGDLS, CDR2 YYNGEE. The CDR3 runs 15 residues. DNA for the CDR3: TGTGCCAGCAGCGAACGGACAGACACAAATTCACCCCTCCACTTT. Residues: CASSERTDTNSPLHF.

This clone turned up a few times. The chain couples TRBV5-8 to TRBJ1-6; no firm D call. This CDR3 region has 14 residues. With 0 bases removed from V and 7 bases from J, the gap between germline ends came to 8 bases. CDR1 is SGHTS and CDR2 is YDEGEE in the germline V gene. The CDR3 sequence is CASSLGRENSPLHF. The CDR3 DNA reads TGTGCCAGCAGCTTGGGACGGGAAAATTCACCCCTCCACTTT. Combining the CDR3 with reference TRBV5-8 and TRBJ1-6 gives the whole variable domain EAGVTQSPTHLIKTRGQQATLRCSPISGHTSVYWYQQALGLGLQFLLWYDEGEERNRGNFPPRFSGRQFPNYSSELNVNALELEDSALYLCASSLGRENSPLHFGNGTRLTVT.

V gene TRBV7-3 combines with J gene TRBJ2-5; the match to TRBD1 covers 11 bases. The germline V gene encodes CDR1 SGHTA and CDR2 FQGTGA. J lost 5 bases, V lost 4 bases, and 9 bases had no gene match. This CDR3 contains 16 residues. The CDR3: CASSSSGQGALETQYF. DNA of the CDR3: TGTGCCAGCAGCTCAAGTGGACAGGGGGCTCTGGAGACCCAGTACTTC.

V usage is TRBV7-2 and J usage is TRBJ2-7, with 12 bases fitting TRBD2. The CDR3 length is 15 residues. Unmatched junction bases numbered 9, after V lost 3 bases and J lost 9 bases. The germline gives CDR1 SGHTA, CDR2 FQGNSA. The CDR3 spells CASSLARLAGGRQYF. CDR3 bases: TGTGCCAGCAGCTTGGCCCGGCTAGCGGGGGGGCGGCAGTACTTC.

This clone has a handful of counts. The chain has TRBV28 and TRBJ1-1; 7 nucleotides line up with TRBD1. With 6 bases clipped from V and 4 bases from J, the junction kept 8 bases outside the gene matches. The CDR3 totals 14 residues. In germline, CDR1 is MDHEN, CDR2 SYDVKM. CDR3 residues: CASSPGTASTEAFF. In nucleotides, the CDR3 is TGTGCCAGCAGCCCTGGGACAGCGAGCACTGAAGCTTTCTTT.

This chain uses TRBV7-9 with TRBJ2-3; 10 nucleotides align to TRBD2. Trimming removed 5 bases from V and 1 base from J; junction bases left unmatched: 3. Germline values: CDR1 SEHNR, CDR2 FQNEAQ (reference sequence). The CDR3 length is 15 residues. CDR3 sequence (DNA): TGTGCCAGCAGCCCTCTAGCGGGGGGCACAGATACGCAGTATTTT. Translated, it gives CASSPLAGGTDTQYF. Drawing the rest from reference TRBV7-9 and TRBJ2-3, the complete variable domain is DTGVSQNPRHKITKRGQNVTFRCDPISEHNRLYWYRQTLGQGPEFLTYFQNEAQLEKSRLLSDRFSAERPKGSFSTLEIQRTEQGDSAMYLCASSPLAGGTDTQYFGPGTRLTVL.

The chain combines TRBV28 with TRBJ2-7, with 12 bases lining up with TRBD1. This CDR3 has 14 residues. Trimming cost V 6 bases and J 9 bases; bases outside gene matches: 9. Germline CDR1 is MDHEN and CDR2 is SYDVKM. CDR3 amino acids: CASSLGTGGGLQYF. DNA of the CDR3: TGTGCCAGCAGCTTGGGGACAGGGGGCGGTTTGCAGTACTTC.

This rearrangement joins TRBV7-2 to TRBJ2-4, with 11 bases lining up with TRBD2. Germline CDR1 is SGHTA and CDR2 is FQGNSA. With 2 bases clipped from V and 6 bases from J, the junction kept 6 bases outside the gene matches. CDR3 length: 16 residues. The CDR3: CASSLRGLAVGNIQYF. The DNA for the CDR3 is TGTGCCAGCAGCTTAAGGGGACTAGCGGTGGGAAACATTCAGTACTTC.

Comments on this clone: This specimen includes other DNA sequences encoding the same CDR3. This chain links TRBV19 with TRBJ1-2, with 7 bases matching TRBD1. CDR1 is LNHDA and CDR2 is SQIVND in the germline V gene (reference sequence). The CDR3 is 13 residues long. J lost 2 bases, V lost 4 bases, and 1 base had no gene match. The CDR3 loop is CASSRDSNYGYTF. CDR3 sequence (DNA): TGTGCCAGTAGTAGGGACAGCAACTATGGCTACACCTTC.

V is TRBV6-5 and J is TRBJ1-1; tentative D call: TRBD1 (6 bases). The CDR3 has 13 amino acids. V was clipped by 6 bases and J by 1 base, with 9 bases between them. The germline V gene has CDR1 MNHEY and CDR2 SVGAGI. The CDR3 sequence: CASRGAANTEAFF. CDR3 bases: TGTGCCAGCAGGGGGGCTGCGAACACTGAAGCTTTCTTT.